This T cell receptor beta chain was found in a study of tumor and adjacent non-tumor tissue in lung cancer. A modified ARM-PCR protocol with three rounds of nested PCR amplified TCRbeta. TCRdb used MiXCR to reprocess the multiplex PCR reads, holding one entry per CDR3 protein. Here the sample spans 68,000 or so distinct CDR3 sequences, almost 60% being singletons. This sample's RNA came from whole unsorted tissue. This clonotype was picked up one time. Germline assignment: CDR1 DFQATT and CDR2 SNEGSKA (reference sequence). CDR3 length: 15 amino acids. V shed 5 bases and J 6 bases; nucleotides not matched to a gene: 12.

Sequencing used lung tumor tissue. The rearrangement links TRBV20-1 to TRBJ2-4, with 8 bases identical to TRBD1. This sequence originates from a man aged 45 to 65 with non-small cell lung cancer. The DNA for the CDR3 is TGCAGTGCTCCTAGGGGGGACAGGACCAGAAACATTCAGTACTTC. Encoded protein: CSAPRGDRTRNIQYF.